This is a list of T cell receptor beta chains from one sample in a study of vaccination effects on CD4 cells after COVID-19. The antigens for these receptors are not known. Sequenced by immunoSEQ multiplex PCR; TCRdb stores in-frame clones only, minus some. This sample has tens of thousands of clones, with around 72% found just once. This specimen consisted of CD4+ T cells from PBMCs cultured with HCoV-OC43 spike peptides, obtained before COVID-19 vaccination. These receptors all stem from a human donor who received a COVID-19 vaccine. CDR3s include the opening cysteine and the closing phenylalanine or tryptophan. D genes are given only for firm matches. Expanded clones get a size class; other rows say once, few or many, or leave the size out.

TRBD1,TRBV10-3,TRBJ2-5,NA,TGTGCCATCAGCGCCTTAGACAGGGTGCGTGGGGAGACCCAGTACTTC,CAISALDRVRGETQYF
NA,TRBV18,TRBJ2-5,NA,TGTGCCAGCTCACCACCGGGGCAGGGGCGCGGAGAGACCCAGTACTTC,CASSPPGQGRGETQYF
NA,TRBV5-1,TRBJ2-5,NA,TGCGCCAGCAGCATGGAGGGTCAAGAGACCCAGTACTTC,CASSMEGQETQYF
TRBD1,TRBV6-6,TRBJ2-5,NA,TGTGCCAGCAGTTATCTACAGGGGGTGGAGACCCAGTACTTC,CASSYLQGVETQYF
TRBD1,TRBV9,TRBJ1-1,NA,TGTGCCAGCAGCGTAGGAGGGACAGGGGGCCGGGACACTGAAGCTTTCTTT,CASSVGGTGGRDTEAFF
NA,TRBV5-1,TRBJ1-6,NA,TGCGCCAGCAGCTTGCGGGCTTCGGAGTCACCCCTCCACTTT,CASSLRASESPLHF
NA,TRBV5-1,TRBJ1-6,NA,TGCGCCAGCAGCTTTGACGGAGCCGGCCCCCACTTT,CASSFDGAGPHF
NA,TRBV6-5,TRBJ1-2,NA,TGTGCCAGCACCACTATCGCTGGGGACTATGGCTACACCTTC,CASTTIAGDYGYTF
NA,TRBV11-3,TRBJ2-2,NA,TGTGCCAGCAGCCAAGGACAGCTGACCGGGGAGCTGTTTTTT,CASSQGQLTGELFF
NA,TRBV19,TRBJ1-2,NA,TGTGCCAGTAGTAACGAGGGTGTGAGTGGCTACACCTTC,CASSNEGVSGYTF
NA,TRBV28,TRBJ2-5,NA,TGTGCCAGCAGTGACACGAGGGAGACCCAGTACTTC,CASSDTRETQYF
NA,TRBV7-3,TRBJ2-2,few,TGTGCCAGCAGCCCCCAACCCGTGGGAATTCCGAACACCGGGGAGCTGTTTTTT,CASSPQPVGIPNTGELFF
TRBD1,TRBV7-2,TRBJ1-1,few,TGTGCCAGCGGGGGACAGCTGAACACTGAAGCTTTCTTT,CASGGQLNTEAFF
NA,TRBV5-4,TRBJ2-1,NA,TGTGCCAGCAGCTTGTATAACAGTTACAATGAGCAGTTCTTC,CASSLYNSYNEQFF